This TCR beta chain was captured by sequencing in a study of cytomegalovirus exposure and HLA in healthy donors. PCR involved 60 Vbeta and 13 Jbeta primers. The data were produced by immunoSEQ multiplex PCR, yet TCRdb's version contains in-frame clones alone and is incomplete. The sample carries some 150,000 clones, roughly four fifths recorded once. This CDR3 has 14 residues. Germline V gene sequence: CDR1 MGHRA, CDR2 YSYEKL. Trimming left V 4 bases short and J 4 bases short, with 11 bases between. A remark on this clone: Its antigen is unknown.

Study conclusions and caveats: TCR beta V- and J-gene trimming was later associated with a missense DCLRE1C variant.

This clonotype was obtained from a young man in good health and CMV-seropositive. The gene calls are TRBV4-1 and TRBJ2-1; weak D call: TRBD1 (6 bases). The sample taken for sequencing was PBMCs. CDR3 region: CASSLTTGYNEQFF. The CDR3 DNA reads as TGCGCCAGCAGCCTTACAACAGGGTACAATGAGCAGTTCTTC.